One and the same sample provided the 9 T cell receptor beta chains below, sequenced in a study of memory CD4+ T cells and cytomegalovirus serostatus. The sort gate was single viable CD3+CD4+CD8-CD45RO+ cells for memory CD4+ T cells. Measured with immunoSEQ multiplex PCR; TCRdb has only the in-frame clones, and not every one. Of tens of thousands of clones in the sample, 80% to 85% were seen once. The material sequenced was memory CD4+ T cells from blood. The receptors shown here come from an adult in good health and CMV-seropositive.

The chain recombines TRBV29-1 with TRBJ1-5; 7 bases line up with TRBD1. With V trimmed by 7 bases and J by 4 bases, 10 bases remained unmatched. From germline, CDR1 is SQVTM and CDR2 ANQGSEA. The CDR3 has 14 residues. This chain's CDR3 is CSAQAQGENQPQHF. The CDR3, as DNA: TGCAGCGCCCAAGCCCAGGGGGAGAATCAGCCCCAGCATTTT. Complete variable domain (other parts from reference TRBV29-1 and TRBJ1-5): SAVISQKPSRDICQRGTSLTIQCQVDSQVTMMFWYRQQPGQSLTLIATANQGSEATYESGFVIDKFPISRPNLTFSTLTVSNMSPEDSSIYLCSAQAQGENQPQHFGDGTRLSIL.

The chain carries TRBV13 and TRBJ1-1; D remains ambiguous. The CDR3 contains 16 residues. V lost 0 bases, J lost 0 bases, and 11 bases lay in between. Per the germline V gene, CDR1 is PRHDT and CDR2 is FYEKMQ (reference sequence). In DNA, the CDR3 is TGTGCCAGCAGCTTAGGAACGTTTATCATGAACACTGAAGCTTTCTTT. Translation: CASSLGTFIMNTEAFF.

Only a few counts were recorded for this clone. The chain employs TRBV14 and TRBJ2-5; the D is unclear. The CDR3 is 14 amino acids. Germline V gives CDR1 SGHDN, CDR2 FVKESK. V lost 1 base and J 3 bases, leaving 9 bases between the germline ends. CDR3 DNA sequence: TGTGCCAGCAGCCAAGGCCCCCGAAAAGAGACCCAGTACTTC. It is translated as CASSQGPRKETQYF. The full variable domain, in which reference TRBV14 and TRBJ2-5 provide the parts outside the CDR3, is EAGVTQFPSHSVIEKGQTVTLRCDPISGHDNLYWYRRVMGKEIKFLLHFVKESKQDESGMPNNRFLAERTGGTYSTLKVQPAELEDSGVYFCASSQGPRKETQYFGPGTRLLVL.

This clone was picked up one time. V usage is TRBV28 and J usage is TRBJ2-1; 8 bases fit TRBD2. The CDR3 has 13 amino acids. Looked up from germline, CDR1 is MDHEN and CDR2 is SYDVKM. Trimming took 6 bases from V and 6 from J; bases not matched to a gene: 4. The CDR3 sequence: CASRSTSANEQFF. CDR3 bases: TGTGCCAGCAGGTCGACTAGCGCCAATGAGCAGTTCTTC.

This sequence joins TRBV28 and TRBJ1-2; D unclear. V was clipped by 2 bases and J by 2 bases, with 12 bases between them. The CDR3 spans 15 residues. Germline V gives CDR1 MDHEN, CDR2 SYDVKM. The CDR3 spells CASSLPSLHNYGYTF. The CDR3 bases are TGTGCCAGCAGTTTACCCTCCCTCCACAACTATGGCTACACCTTC.

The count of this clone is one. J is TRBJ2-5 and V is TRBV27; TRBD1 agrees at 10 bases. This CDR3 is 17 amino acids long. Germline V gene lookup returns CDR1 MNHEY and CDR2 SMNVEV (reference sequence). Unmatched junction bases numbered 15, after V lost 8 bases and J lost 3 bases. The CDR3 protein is CASVSFVRDRGKETQYF. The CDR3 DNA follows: TGTGCCAGCGTAAGTTTCGTAAGGGACAGGGGTAAAGAGACCCAGTACTTC.

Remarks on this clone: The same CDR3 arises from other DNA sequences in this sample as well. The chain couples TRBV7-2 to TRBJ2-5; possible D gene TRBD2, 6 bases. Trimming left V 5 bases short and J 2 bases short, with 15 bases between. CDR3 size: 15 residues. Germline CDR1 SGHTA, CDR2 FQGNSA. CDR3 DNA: TGTGCCAGCAGCCCCCTCTCCGGAGGGCAAGAGACCCAGTACTTC. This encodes CASSPLSGGQETQYF.

CDR3 in amino acids: CASSLWGESEQYF. The CDR3 DNA reads as TGTGCCAGCAGCTTATGGGGGGAGTCCGAGCAGTACTTC. This chain links TRBV7-3 with TRBJ2-7, with D maybe TRBD2 (6 bases). CDR1 is SGHTA, CDR2 FQGTGA, per germline. Trimming took off 2 bases at V and 6 bases at J, with 11 bases between the two ends. CDR3 size: 13 residues.

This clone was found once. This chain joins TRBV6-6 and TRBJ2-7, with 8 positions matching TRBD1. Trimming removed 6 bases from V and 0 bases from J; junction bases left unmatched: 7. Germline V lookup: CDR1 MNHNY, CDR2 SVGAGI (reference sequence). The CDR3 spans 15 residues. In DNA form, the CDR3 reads TGTGCCAGCAGCCCTGGGACAGGAAGCTCCTACGAGCAGTACTTC. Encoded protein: CASSPGTGSSYEQYF.